This TCR beta chain was recovered during a study of blood T cell repertoires in COVID-19. Study context: From the United States, Italy and Spain came samples of acute and convalescent COVID-19. T cells, B-cell-depleted T cells, or PBMCs provided the cDNA or gDNA that served as material.

In the original workflow: Amplification with reference gene primers provided the estimates of nucleated cell counts. Here immunoSEQ multiplex PCR was the method, and the copy in TCRdb shows in-frame clones only, minus some. That table is the source of V, J and clone size, and D and trimming were worked out from the DNA. The sample records 40,000 to 65,000 clones, around 83% being singletons. The CDR3 length is 12 residues. CDR1 SQVTM and CDR2 ANQGSEA come from the germline V gene. The germline V and J ends were trimmed by 7 bases and 1 base, with 10 bases remaining between them. Sequenced sample: peripheral blood. V gene TRBV29-1 combines with J gene TRBJ1-1; possible D gene TRBD1, 5 bases. The sequence was obtained from a man between 65 and 85 years old with active COVID-19. The CDR3 reads CSARQTNTEAFF. In nucleotides, the CDR3 is TGCAGCGCGAGACAGACGAACACTGAAGCTTTCTTT. Drawing the rest from reference TRBV29-1 and TRBJ1-1, the complete variable domain is SAVISQKPSRDICQRGTSLTIQCQVDSQVTMMFWYRQQPGQSLTLIATANQGSEATYESGFVIDKFPISRPNLTFSTLTVSNMSPEDSSIYLCSARQTNTEAFFGQGTRLTVV.